The 15 T cell receptor beta chains in this list originate from one sample, sequenced in a study of cytomegalovirus exposure and HLA in healthy donors. Generated by immunoSEQ multiplex PCR, the TCRdb table keeps only in-frame clones and is missing some. The sample has about 140,000 clones, 86% seen once; the top ten hold just under 3%. The sequencing sample was made of PBMCs. These receptors all come from a young man in good health and CMV-seronegative.

This chain connects TRBV5-6 to TRBJ2-3; 10 positions match TRBD1. With 4 bases clipped from V and 0 bases from J, the junction kept 2 bases outside the gene matches. The CDR3 runs 15 residues. Germline lookup yields CDR1 SGHDT and CDR2 YYEEEE. CDR3 nucleotides: TGTGCCAGCAGCATGGGACAGGGGAGCACAGATACGCAGTATTTT. It is translated as CASSMGQGSTDTQYF. Full variable domain (rest looked up from reference TRBV5-6 and TRBJ2-3): DAGVTQSPTHLIKTRGQQVTLRCSPKSGHDTVSWYQQALGQGPQFIFQYYEEEERQRGNFPDRFSGHQFPNYSSELNVNALLLGDSALYLCASSMGQGSTDTQYFGPGTRLTVL.

J is TRBJ1-2 and V is TRBV6-6; weak D call: TRBD1 (6 bases). The length of the CDR3 is 12 residues. The germline V and J ends were trimmed by 6 bases and 4 bases, with 9 bases remaining between them. From germline, CDR1 is MNHNY and CDR2 SVGAGI (reference sequence). CDR3 sequence (DNA): TGTGCCAGCAGACAGGGTAGCTATGGCTACACCTTC. This encodes CASRQGSYGYTF.

The V call is TRBV28, the J call TRBJ2-7; TRBD1 matches 8 bases. Germline values: CDR1 MDHEN, CDR2 SYDVKM. The junction had 9 bases not matched to a gene; V was cut back by 4 bases and J by 1 base. This CDR3 spans 16 amino acids. The DNA for the CDR3 is TGTGCCAGCAGTTCTCCCCGCAGGGGGCTTTCCTACGAGCAGTACTTC. As protein: CASSSPRRGLSYEQYF.

This sequence joins TRBV5-1 and TRBJ1-1; possibly TRBD1 for D (6 bases). The CDR3 covers 13 residues. Looked up from germline, CDR1 is SGHRS and CDR2 is YFSETQ. The ends were cut back, 4 bases at V and 4 bases at J, with 11 bases in the middle. DNA of the CDR3: TGCGCCAGCAGCCCGGGACAAGGCACTGAAGCTTTCTTT. It specifies CASSPGQGTEAFF.

V usage is TRBV25-1 and J usage is TRBJ2-5; possible D gene TRBD1, 6 bases. The CDR3 totals 14 residues. Trimming took 3 bases from V and 5 from J, leaving 13 bases between them. Germline CDR1 is MGHDK and CDR2 is SYGVNS. The CDR3 protein is CASSEGHPGETQYF. In nucleotides, the CDR3 is TGTGCCAGCAGTGAGGGACACCCCGGGGAGACCCAGTACTTC.

The J gene is TRBJ2-3, the V gene TRBV28, with no clear D. This CDR3 has 12 residues. V was trimmed by 2 bases and J by 7 bases, leaving 7 bases between them. CDR1 and CDR2 (germline): MDHEN, SYDVKM. CDR3 nucleotide sequence: TGTGCCAGCAGTTTAAAGAGGAATACGCAGTATTTT. It specifies CASSLKRNTQYF. Supplemented by reference TRBV28 and TRBJ2-3, the full variable domain reads DVKVTQSSRYLVKRTGEKVFLECVQDMDHENMFWYRQDPGLGLRLIYFSYDVKMKEKGDIPEGYSVSREKKERFSLILESASTNQTSMYLCASSLKRNTQYFGPGTRLTVL.

The CDR3 DNA sequence: TGTGCCAGCTCACCAGAGTACTTACAAGAGACCCAGTACTTC. This codes for CASSPEYLQETQYF. V usage is TRBV18 and J usage is TRBJ2-5, with D uncertain. Germline V gene lookup returns CDR1 KGHSH and CDR2 LQKENI. V dropped 2 bases and J dropped 2 bases, with 9 bases sitting between them. CDR3 length equals 14 residues.

Only one count was recorded for this clone. The genes are TRBV19 and TRBJ2-7; weak D call: TRBD1 (6 bases). The length of the CDR3 is 14 residues. The V gene's germline CDR1 is LNHDA and CDR2 SQIVND (reference sequence). With 9 bases removed from V and 2 bases from J, the gap between germline ends came to 17 bases. As DNA, the CDR3 is TGTGCCAGCAAAGAGCAGGACAGTACCTACGAGCAGTACTTC. This sequence encodes CASKEQDSTYEQYF.

V usage is TRBV9 and J usage is TRBJ2-1, with D perhaps TRBD1 (5 bases). Germline V gene lookup returns CDR1 SGDLS and CDR2 YYNGEE. The CDR3 contains 15 residues. Trimming removed 2 bases at V and 5 bases at J, with 14 bases between. This CDR3 is CASSVLSQTDNEQFF. CDR3 coding DNA: TGTGCCAGCAGCGTTCTTTCCCAGACAGACAATGAGCAGTTCTTC.

The J gene is TRBJ2-2, the V gene TRBV11-2, with a tentative D call TRBD1 (6 bases). This CDR3 spans 13 amino acids. V lost 1 base, J lost 13 bases, and 13 bases lay in between. Germline-derived CDR1 and CDR2 are SGHAT and FQNNGV. The CDR3: CASSLGGTGSLFF. The CDR3 DNA is TGTGCCAGCAGCTTAGGTGGAACAGGGTCGCTGTTTTTT.

A single count supports this clone. The chain combines TRBV19 with TRBJ1-1; tentatively, D is TRBD1 (6 bases). Germline CDR1 is LNHDA and CDR2 is SQIVND (reference sequence). The V end was cut by 5 bases, the J end by 4 bases, with 14 bases between. The CDR3 is 14 residues long. The CDR3 reads CASSVQGIRTEAFF. The CDR3 nucleotides read TGTGCCAGTAGTGTACAGGGAATTCGCACTGAAGCTTTCTTT.

The chain carries TRBV4-3 and TRBJ2-7, with D possibly being TRBD1 (5 bases). This CDR3 is 19 amino acids long. V was trimmed by 0 bases and J by 7 bases, leaving 28 bases between them. CDR1 LGHNA and CDR2 YSLEER come from the germline V gene. The DNA for the CDR3 is TGCGCCAGCAGCCAAGATCCCCTCCCGATCAGGGTCCCATCGCGGGAGCAGTACTTC. It yields the protein CASSQDPLPIRVPSREQYF.

The gene calls are TRBV28 and TRBJ2-3, with 10 bases that match TRBD2. The CDR3 covers 20 residues. V trimming: 3 bases; J trimming: 0 bases; junction bases outside the gene matches: 15. CDR1 and CDR2 (germline): MDHEN, SYDVKM. CDR3 region: CASSFSPRTSGRTSTDTQYF. DNA of the CDR3: TGTGCCAGCAGTTTTTCCCCCCGGACTAGCGGCCGAACTAGCACAGATACGCAGTATTTT.

This chain links TRBV18 with TRBJ2-1, with TRBD2 as a possible D gene (6 bases). The CDR3 is 16 residues long. Germline V lookup: CDR1 KGHSH, CDR2 LQKENI. V dropped 3 bases and J dropped 0 bases, with 12 bases sitting between them. The CDR3 region has the DNA TGTGCCAGCTCACCTTGGGACGGGAGCTCCTACAATGAGCAGTTCTTC. It codes for CASSPWDGSSYNEQFF.

To note about this clone: Given a far larger clone just one base away, this is likely a sequencing read error. The sample holds other DNA sequences that translate to the same CDR3. The V and J genes are TRBV5-3 and TRBJ2-1, with 9 bases fitting TRBD2. TRBV5-3 is filed as an ORF, its function uncertain. The CDR3 spans 17 residues. This CDR3 reads CARSLRLADYSYNEQFF. The CDR3 DNA follows: TGTGCCAGAAGCTTGCGACTAGCGGATTACTCCTACAATGAACAGTTCTTC.